This TCR beta chain appears in the sequencing data of a study of T-cell reconstitution after alpha-beta-depleted transplantation in children. Study results and limitations: Several hundred expanded graft clones reportedly were the source of alpha-beta T cells about two months after transplant.

Unique molecular identifiers were used in preparing the TCRbeta library. TCRdb used MiXCR to reprocess the PCR reads, holding one entry per CDR3 protein. The repertoire includes over 100,000 distinct CDR3 sequences, 4.5% to 7.5% of them detected once, and 5.5% to 6.5% sits in the top ten. Note on this clonotype: Its antigen is currently unknown. An end of the junction does not agree with germline; a read error may underlie this.

The CDR3 is made up of 14 amino acids. Germline-derived CDR1 and CDR2 are DFQATT and SNEGSKA (reference sequence). The receptor comes from a female patient under 10 years old who had a stem cell transplant for Fanconi anemia, so the T cells may come from the graft donor. Sequenced here: PBMCs, mostly from graft donor cells, sampled 60 days after TCRalphabeta/CD19-depleted stem cell transplant. V and J are TRBV20-1 and TRBJ2-5; 10 bases are shared with TRBD2. DNA of the CDR3: TGCATTGCTAGAAAAGCGGGGGGGCTTGAGACCCAGTACTTC. This gives the protein CIARKAGGLETQYF.